Below are 3 T cell receptor beta chains sequenced from a single sample in a study of blood T cells in healthy people across ages. A J-beta primer mix and a sample-barcoded 5' primer were used in a second PCR of roughly 7 to 12 cycles. MiXCR was run by TCRdb on the 5' RACE reads, yielding one entry per CDR3 protein. Of hundreds of thousands of distinct CDR3 sequences in the sample, over 45% were seen once. Source material: blood. The source is a woman aged 55-70 years in good health.

This clonotype was seen only once. The chain joins TRBV6-2 or TRBV6-3 to TRBJ1-2, with 7 bases aligning to TRBD1. CDR1 is MNHEY, CDR2 SVGEGT, per germline. The CDR3 totals 13 residues. J lost 5 bases, V lost 5 bases, and 5 bases had no gene match. The CDR3 spells CASSAQGEYGYTF. In DNA, the CDR3 is TGTGCCAGCAGTGCTCAGGGGGAGTATGGCTACACCTTC.

The chain has TRBV12-3 or TRBV12-4 and TRBJ2-5; D possibly matches TRBD1 or TRBD2 (5 bases each). The CDR3 runs to 11 residues. V shed 3 bases and J shed 11 bases, with 10 bases lying between them. The CDR3 DNA reads TGTGCCAGCAGTTTGGGGGAAGAGCAGTACTTC. Amino acid sequence: CASSLGEEQYF.

This clonotype was detected ten times or more. The gene calls are TRBV7-2 and TRBJ2-7; 7 bases map to TRBD2. Judging by the DNA end, TRBJ2-5 fits better; the J call may be wrong. CDR1 and CDR2 from the germline V gene are SGHTA and FQGNSA. The CDR3 runs 15 residues. DNA of the CDR3: TGTGCCAGCCCCGAGGTAGGGCGGGAGTACTCGACCCAGTACTTC. Translation gives CASPEVGREYSTQYF.